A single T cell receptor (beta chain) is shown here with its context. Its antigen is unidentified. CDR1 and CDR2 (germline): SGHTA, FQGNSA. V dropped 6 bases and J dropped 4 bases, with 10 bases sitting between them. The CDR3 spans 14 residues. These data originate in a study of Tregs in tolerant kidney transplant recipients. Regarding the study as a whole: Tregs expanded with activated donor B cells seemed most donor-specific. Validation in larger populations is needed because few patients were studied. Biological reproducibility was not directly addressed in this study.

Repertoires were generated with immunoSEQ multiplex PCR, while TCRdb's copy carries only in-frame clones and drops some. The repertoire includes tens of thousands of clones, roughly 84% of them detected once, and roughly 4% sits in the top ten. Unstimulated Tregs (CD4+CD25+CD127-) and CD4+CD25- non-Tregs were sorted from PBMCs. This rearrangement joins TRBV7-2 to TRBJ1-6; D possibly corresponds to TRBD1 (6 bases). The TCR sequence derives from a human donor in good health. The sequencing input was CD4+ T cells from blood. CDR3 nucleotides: TGTGCCAGCAGTGGACAGTTTTATAATTCACCCCTCCACTTT. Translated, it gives CASSGQFYNSPLHF.